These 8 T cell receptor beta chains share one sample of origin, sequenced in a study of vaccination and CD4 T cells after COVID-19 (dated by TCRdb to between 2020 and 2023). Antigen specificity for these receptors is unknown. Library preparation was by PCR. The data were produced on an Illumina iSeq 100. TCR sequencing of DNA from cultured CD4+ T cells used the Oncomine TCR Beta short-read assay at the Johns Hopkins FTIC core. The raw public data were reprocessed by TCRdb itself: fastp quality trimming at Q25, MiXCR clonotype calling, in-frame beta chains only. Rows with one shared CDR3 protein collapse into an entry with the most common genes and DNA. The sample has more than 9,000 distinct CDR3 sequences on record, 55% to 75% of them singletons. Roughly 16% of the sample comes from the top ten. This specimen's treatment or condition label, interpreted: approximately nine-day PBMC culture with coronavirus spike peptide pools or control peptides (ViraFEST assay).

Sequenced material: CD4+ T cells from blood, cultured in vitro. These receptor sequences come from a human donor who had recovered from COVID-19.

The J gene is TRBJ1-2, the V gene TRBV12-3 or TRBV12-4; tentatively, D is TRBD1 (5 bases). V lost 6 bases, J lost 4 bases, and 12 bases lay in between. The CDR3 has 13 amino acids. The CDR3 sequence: CASRSGGGYGYTF. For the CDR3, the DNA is TGTGCCAGCAGATCGGGGGGAGGCTATGGCTACACCTTC.

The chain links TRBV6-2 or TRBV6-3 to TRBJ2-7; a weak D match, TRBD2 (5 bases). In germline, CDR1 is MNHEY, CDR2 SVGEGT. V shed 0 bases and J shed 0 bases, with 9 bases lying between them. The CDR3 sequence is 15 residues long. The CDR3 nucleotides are TGTGCCAGCAGTTACTCGGACTCACGCTCCTACGAGCAGTACTTC. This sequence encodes CASSYSDSRSYEQYF.

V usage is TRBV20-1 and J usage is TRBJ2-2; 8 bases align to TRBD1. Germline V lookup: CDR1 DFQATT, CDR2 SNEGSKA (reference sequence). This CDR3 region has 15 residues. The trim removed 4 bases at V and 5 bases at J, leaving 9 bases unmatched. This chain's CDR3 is CSAKGQGYSTGELFF. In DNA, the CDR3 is TGCAGTGCTAAAGGACAGGGCTACTCGACCGGGGAGCTGTTTTTT.

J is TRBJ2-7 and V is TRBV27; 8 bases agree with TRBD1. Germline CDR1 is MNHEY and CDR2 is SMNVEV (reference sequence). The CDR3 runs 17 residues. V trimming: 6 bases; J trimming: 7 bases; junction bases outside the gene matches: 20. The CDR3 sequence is CASRVRSYPGGVGEQYF. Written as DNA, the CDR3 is TGTGCCAGCAGGGTCCGCTCCTATCCAGGGGGCGTGGGGGAGCAGTACTTC.

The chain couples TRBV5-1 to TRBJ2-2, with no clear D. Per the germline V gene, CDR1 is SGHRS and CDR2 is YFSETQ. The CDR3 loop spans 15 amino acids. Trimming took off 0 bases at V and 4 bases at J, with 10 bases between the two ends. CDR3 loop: CASSLAEVGTGELFF. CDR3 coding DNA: TGCGCCAGCAGCTTGGCCGAAGTAGGCACCGGGGAGCTGTTTTTT.

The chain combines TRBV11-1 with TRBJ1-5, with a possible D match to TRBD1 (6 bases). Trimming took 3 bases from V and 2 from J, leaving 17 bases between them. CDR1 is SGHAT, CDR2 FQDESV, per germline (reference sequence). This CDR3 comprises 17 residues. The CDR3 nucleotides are TGTGCCAGCAGCTTGCGTTTTGGGGGGGCTGGCAATCAGCCCCAGCATTTT. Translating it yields CASSLRFGGAGNQPQHF.

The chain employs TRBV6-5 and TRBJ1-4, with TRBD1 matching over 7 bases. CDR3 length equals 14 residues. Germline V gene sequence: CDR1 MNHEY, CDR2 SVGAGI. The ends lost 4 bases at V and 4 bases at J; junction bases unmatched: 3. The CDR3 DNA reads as TGTGCCAGCAGTTGGGACAGACTTAATGAAAAACTGTTTTTT. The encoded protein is CASSWDRLNEKLFF.

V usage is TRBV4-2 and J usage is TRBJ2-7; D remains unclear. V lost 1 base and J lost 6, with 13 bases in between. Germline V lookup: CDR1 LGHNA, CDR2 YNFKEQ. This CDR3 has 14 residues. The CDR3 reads CASSQGYLSGEQYF. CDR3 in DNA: TGTGCCAGCAGCCAAGGATACCTATCAGGCGAGCAGTACTTC.